The 13 T cell receptor beta chains reported below all come from one sample, sequenced in a study of a mutant IDH1 vaccine in newly diagnosed glioma. Stated time point: week 5, during vaccination. Every single dose of the vaccine, 300 ug of mutant IDH1 20-mer peptide, came with topical imiquimod. For these receptors, no antigen is known. Sequenced by immunoSEQ multiplex PCR; TCRdb stores in-frame clones only, minus some. The sample has more than 40,000 clones; 78% are singletons. The source material was PBMCs, sampled from a glioma patient whose treatment included an IDH1 peptide vaccine. The receptors stem from a woman in her 40s with glioma.

The chain links TRBV19 to TRBJ2-2, with TRBD2 matching over 7 bases. Per the germline V gene, CDR1 is LNHDA and CDR2 is SQIVND (reference sequence). V shed 5 bases and J 7 bases; nucleotides not matched to a gene: 7. This CDR3 has 14 amino acids. The CDR3 protein is CASSGGLWVGELFF. Here the CDR3 DNA reads TGTGCCAGTAGTGGGGGACTATGGGTCGGGGAGCTGTTTTTT.

V is TRBV2 and J is TRBJ2-7, with 11 nucleotides matching TRBD2. CDR1 and CDR2 (germline): SNHLY, FYNNEI. The CDR3 contains 15 residues. Trimming at V came to 3 bases and at J to 4 bases, leaving 5 bases not matched to a gene. The CDR3 protein is CASSETSGTLYEQYF. CDR3 DNA: TGTGCCAGCAGTGAGACTAGCGGGACTTTGTACGAGCAGTACTTC.

The V and J genes are TRBV9 and TRBJ2-6; D gene unclear. Germline V gene data show CDR1 as SGDLS and CDR2 as YYNGEE. This CDR3 is 19 amino acids long. V was clipped by 4 bases and J by 4 bases, with 24 bases between them. The CDR3 nucleotides are TGTGCCAGCAGCCTAAGTGGTGGGGAACCCCGCCCCGGGGCCAACGTCCTGACTTTC. Its translation: CASSLSGGEPRPGANVLTF.

The V gene is TRBV6-5, the J gene TRBJ2-1; possibly TRBD2 for D (6 bases). Germline V gene sequence: CDR1 MNHEY, CDR2 SVGAGI. The CDR3 is made up of 15 amino acids. Trimming left V 4 bases short and J 9 bases short, with 19 bases between. In DNA form, the CDR3 reads TGTGCCAGCAGTTTCTTCCGGGACTGGAGGGGTGAGCAGTTCTTC. This sequence encodes CASSFFRDWRGEQFF.

V and J are TRBV5-4 and TRBJ1-3; D is ambiguous. Germline V gene lookup returns CDR1 SGHNT and CDR2 YYREEE (reference sequence). Trimming removed 4 bases from V and 4 bases from J, with 15 bases in between. The CDR3 loop spans 15 amino acids. The CDR3 here is CASSNRRNLGNTIYF. CDR3 nucleotides: TGTGCCAGCAGCAACCGACGGAATCTCGGAAACACCATATATTTT.

The gene calls are TRBV5-6 and TRBJ2-7; D gene ambiguous. The CDR3 runs 13 residues. The germline V gene has CDR1 SGHDT and CDR2 YYEEEE. Trimming left V 1 base short and J 7 bases short, with 12 bases between. The CDR3 nucleotides read TGTGCCAGCAGCTTGAGAGACTTCTCTGAGCAGTACTTC. This gives the protein CASSLRDFSEQYF.

The rearrangement joins TRBV7-8 to TRBJ2-1; D is perhaps TRBD1 or TRBD2 (6 bases each). Between the trimmed V and J ends, which lost 3 bases and 8 bases, there was a span of 8 bases. There are 12 residues in the CDR3. The V gene's germline CDR1 is SGHVS and CDR2 FQNEAQ. CDR3 coding DNA: TGTGCCAGCAGCTTGGGGGGCTATGAGCAGTTCTTC. Its translation: CASSLGGYEQFF.

The CDR3 region has the DNA TGCGCCAGCAGCTTGGAAGGAGGTCAGCCCCAGCATTTT. As protein: CASSLEGGQPQHF. The V and J genes are TRBV5-1 and TRBJ1-5; D ambiguous. This CDR3 contains 13 residues. Looked up from germline, CDR1 is SGHRS and CDR2 is YFSETQ. Deletions cut 0 bases from V and 6 bases from J, with 7 bases between.

The chain has TRBV6-5 and TRBJ2-7; perhaps TRBD2 as D (6 bases). The CDR3 consists of 14 residues. With 4 bases removed from V and 3 bases from J, the gap between germline ends came to 13 bases. Germline V CDR1 and CDR2: MNHEY, SVGAGI. This CDR3 is CASSSPGLSYEQYF. The CDR3 DNA follows: TGTGCCAGCAGTTCACCGGGACTCAGCTACGAGCAGTACTTC.

This rearrangement joins TRBV19 to TRBJ1-5; D possibly corresponds to TRBD1 (5 bases). Trimming stripped 5 bases from V and 0 bases from J, with 8 bases between. The CDR3 loop spans 14 amino acids. CDR1 and CDR2 from the germline V gene are LNHDA and SQIVND (reference sequence). The CDR3 reads CASSSGDSNQPQHF. CDR3 nucleotides: TGTGCCAGTAGTTCGGGGGATAGCAATCAGCCCCAGCATTTT.

This clone has only a few counts. This chain joins TRBV6-5 and TRBJ2-5; 12 bases line up with TRBD2. V lost 6 bases and J lost 5; bases outside the gene matches: 7. Germline lookup yields CDR1 MNHEY and CDR2 SVGAGI. The CDR3 spans 15 residues. The CDR3 DNA reads TGTGCCAGCAGCCGTGGGACTAGCGGGCAGGAGACCCAGTACTTC. Translation gives CASSRGTSGQETQYF.

The CDR3 region is CAWSVGQGTNSPLHF. CDR3 nucleotide sequence: TGTGCCTGGAGTGTAGGACAGGGGACAAATTCACCCCTCCACTTT. The chain carries TRBV30 and TRBJ1-6; 9 bases agree with TRBD1. The J segment lost 7 bases and the V segment lost 0 bases, leaving 4 bases of the junction unmatched. This CDR3 is built from 15 residues. Germline CDR1 is GTSNPN and CDR2 is SVGIG (reference sequence).

The chain uses TRBV18 and TRBJ1-6; D perhaps matches TRBD1 (6 bases). The V gene's germline CDR1 is KGHSH and CDR2 LQKENI. V lost 4 bases, J lost 6 bases, and 10 bases lay in between. The CDR3 covers 14 residues. The CDR3: CASSQDRINSPLHF. The CDR3, as DNA: TGTGCCAGCTCACAGGACAGAATTAATTCACCCCTCCACTTT.